This T cell receptor beta chain was recovered during a study of blood T cell repertoires in COVID-19 (TCRdb year 2020). The study in broad terms: The collaborator samples originated in the United States, Italy and Spain and spanned the acute and convalescent phases of COVID-19. The repertoires were released in a freely available public database meant as a resource for research on the immune response to SARS-CoV-2. The samples were drawn from the first 160 participants of the ongoing ImmuneRACE study and from under 1,500 subjects provided by 6 global collaborators. The prospective study material was composed of cDNA or gDNA derived from T cells, B-cell-depleted T cells, or PBMCs. A de-identified subject ID, COVID-19 status, age in years and sex were almost always included in the sample metadata. Deeply sampled blood TCRbeta repertoires from subjects exposed to, actively infected with, or recovered from COVID-19 were included in the dataset. Where available, HLA class I and class II types were taken from metadata supplied by the sample provider and were not determined by assay-based typing. Study-wide findings and limitations: The amount of clinical and demographic metadata varied by source and participant and was provided uncurated.

Measured from the cysteine to the phenylalanine, the CDR3 is 15 residues long. Kept here is only the CDR3 DNA, which spans 45 bases and is read in frame from base 1. Via the germline V gene (reference sequence), CDR1 is MNHNY and CDR2 SVGAGI. V and J are trimmed by 0 bases and 1 base, and the gene matches miss 1 base of the junction. TCRbeta CDR3 regions were amplified from genomic DNA by means of the immunoSEQ Assay, a bias-controlled multiplex PCR. Per the source publication's procedure: Within the assay, amplification of reference gene primers was used to estimate how many nucleated cells each sample contained. Sequence reads were collapsed and filtered to measure the absolute abundance of every unique TCRbeta CDR3 rearrangement. For each sample, productive Simpson clonality was calculated as the square root of Simpson's diversity index across productive rearrangements. Sourced from immuneACCESS, this table was stored by TCRdb with only in-frame sequences that have V and J called. A share of the clones is absent; for the studies checked, an unresolved V gene accounts for under half, and the remainder has no known explanation. V and J calls and clone size are as listed in that table; D and trimming were resolved from the DNA. The sample data list a few hundred thousand clones, and about 89% of these were observed just once. The ten largest clones represent about 10% of the sample.

There are a few counts of this clone. Its antigen has not been determined. No base quality values were provided; no much bigger clone lies one nucleotide off. One collaborating source in Seattle enrolled patients during active infection and followed them longitudinally through the course of disease. Whole blood was collected in K2EDTA tubes by collaborating institutions according to the institutions' own protocols. For TCRbeta analysis, collaborators shipped samples in one of three forms: frozen whole blood, isolated PBMCs, or DNA extracted from either of those sample types. Sequenced input: peripheral blood. Recombination joined TRBV6-6 with TRBJ2-7, and TRBD1 aligns with 9 junction nucleotides. The sequence came from a woman between 25 and 40 years old with COVID-19, enrolled during active disease. The CDR3 region: CASSYSGTGSYEQYF. The bases are TGTGCCAGCAGTTACTCTGGGACAGGGTCCTACGAGCAGTACTTC.